The 20 T cell receptor beta chains presented below share a single source sample, sequenced in a study of CD8 T cells in Susac syndrome. The RNA input was about 0.5 to 1 ug, and it was reverse transcribed with random hexamers. TCRdb passed the immunoSEQ multiplex PCR reads through MiXCR, listing each CDR3 protein once. The profile shows roughly 200,000 distinct CDR3 sequences, approximately 95% of them singletons. The sample taken for sequencing was CD4+ T cells from PBMCs. The receptor set was obtained from a human donor with multiple sclerosis.

This clonotype has only a few counts. The chain joins TRBV3-1 to TRBJ2-7; 9 bases map to TRBD1. In germline, CDR1 is LGHDT, CDR2 YNNKEL (reference sequence). The CDR3 sequence is 13 residues long. J was trimmed by 3 bases and V by 4 bases; bases with no gene match: 1. The CDR3 here is CASSPGQGYEQYF. DNA of the CDR3: TGTGCCAGCAGCCCGGGACAGGGCTACGAGCAGTACTTC.

The J gene is TRBJ2-5, the V gene TRBV11-1; TRBD2 agrees at 8 bases. CDR3 size: 13 residues. V dropped 4 bases and J dropped 7; count of bases not matched to a gene: 5. The germline gives CDR1 SGHAT, CDR2 FQDESV (reference sequence). CDR3 sequence: CASSSGTRGTQYF. The CDR3, as DNA: TGTGCCAGCAGCTCCGGGACTAGGGGGACCCAGTACTTC.

This clonotype has a single count. The chain employs TRBV12-3 or TRBV12-4 and TRBJ1-5; the D gene is possibly TRBD1 (5 bases). CDR3 length: 13 residues. V gave up 3 bases and J gave up 14 bases, with 17 bases separating them. CDR3 nucleotide sequence: TGTGCCAGCAGTTTGGGGGAAGGGAGCAATGAGCATTTT. Its translation is CASSLGEGSNEHF.

This chain uses TRBV28 with TRBJ1-4; no reliable D call. V lost 5 bases to trimming and J lost 4 bases, with 8 bases between them. The CDR3 sequence is 13 residues long. Per germline, CDR1 MDHEN and CDR2 SYDVKM. The CDR3 DNA follows: TGTGCCAGCAGTATCACAGATAATGAAAAACTGTTTTTT. This encodes CASSITDNEKLFF.

V is TRBV6-2 or TRBV6-3 and J is TRBJ2-1; D not certain. The V gene lost 0 bases and the J gene lost 16 bases, with 13 bases spanning the gap. The CDR3 extends over 12 amino acids. Germline V CDR1 and CDR2: MNHEY, SVGEGT. The CDR3 protein is CASSYSMSPPFF. The CDR3 nucleotides are TGTGCCAGCAGTTACTCGATGTCTCCGCCATTCTTC.

This rearrangement joins TRBV11-3 to TRBJ2-1; D not resolved. V was shortened by 4 bases and J by 3 bases, with 7 bases between the two germline ends. The CDR3 consists of 13 residues. Germline lookup yields CDR1 SGHNT and CDR2 YENEEA. The DNA of the CDR3 is TGTGCCAGCAGCTCCACAAACTACAATGAGCAGTTCTTC. This codes for CASSSTNYNEQFF.

This chain uses TRBV9 with TRBJ2-7; 7 nucleotides align to TRBD2. The CDR3 runs to 12 residues. The germline CDR1 and CDR2 sequences are SGDLS and YYNGEE. The trim removed 2 bases at V and 6 bases at J, leaving 2 bases unmatched. CDR3 sequence (DNA): TGTGCCAGCAGCGTTGCTAGCGGCGAGCAGTACTTC. Its protein product is CASSVASGEQYF.

This CDR3 reads CATGSASGGHNEQFF. The CDR3 DNA reads TGTGCCACCGGCAGTGCCAGCGGGGGCCACAATGAGCAGTTCTTC. The chain links TRBV24-1 to TRBJ2-1, with 8 bases that match TRBD2. Germline CDR1 KGHDR, CDR2 SFDVKD. V shed 9 bases, J shed 5 bases, and the junction held 11 bases outside the gene matches. This CDR3 contains 15 residues.

This clonotype was detected only a few times. The chain employs TRBV20-1 and TRBJ2-6; D remains unclear. Germline CDR1 is DFQATT and CDR2 is SNEGSKA (reference sequence). This CDR3 spans 14 amino acids. The germline V and J ends were trimmed by 0 bases and 0 bases, with 3 bases remaining between them. The chain's CDR3 is CSARDPSGANVLTF. The CDR3 DNA follows: TGCAGTGCTAGAGACCCCTCTGGGGCCAACGTCCTGACTTTC.

The rearrangement joins TRBV14 to TRBJ1-2, with 7 bases identical to TRBD1. Germline CDR1 reads SGHDN; CDR2 reads FVKESK. The CDR3 is made up of 13 amino acids. The V segment lost 4 bases and the J segment 12 bases; nucleotides outside the gene matches: 11. This CDR3 reads CASSPLTGIGHTF. CDR3 coding DNA: TGTGCCAGCAGCCCCCTGACAGGGATCGGCCACACCTTC.

Only one count was recorded for this clonotype. Here the CDR3 DNA reads TGTGCCAGCAGCGGGACAGGAGCCCGTGAAAAACTGTTTTTT. Amino acid sequence: CASSGTGAREKLFF. The chain carries TRBV3-1 and TRBJ1-4, with 8 bases matching TRBD1. This CDR3 contains 14 residues. Per the germline V gene, CDR1 is LGHDT and CDR2 is YNNKEL (reference sequence). J lost 7 bases, V lost 5 bases, and 6 bases had no gene match. The complete variable domain, with remaining parts taken from reference TRBV3-1 and TRBJ1-4, reads DTAVSQTPKYLVTQMGNDKSIKCEQNLGHDTMYWYKQDSKKFLKIMFSYNNKELIINETVPNRFSPKSPDKAHLNLHINSLELGDSAVYFCASSGTGAREKLFFGSGTQLSVL.

The chain carries TRBV24-1 and TRBJ2-7, with no clear D. The V and J ends lost 11 bases and 2 bases respectively, with 9 bases between them. The CDR3 sequence is 11 residues long. Germline CDR1 KGHDR, CDR2 SFDVKD. CDR3 nucleotides: TGTGCCAAGGGTAGTACCTACGAGCAGTACGTC. This sequence encodes CAKGSTYEQYV.

This chain connects TRBV10-3 to TRBJ1-2; D perhaps matches TRBD1 (5 bases). CDR1 is ENHRY and CDR2 is SYGVKD in the germline V gene. V was trimmed by 2 bases and J by 5 bases, leaving 18 bases between them. This CDR3 has 16 residues. CDR3 sequence reads: CAISEPNRIKDYGYTF. In DNA, the CDR3 is TGTGCCATCAGTGAGCCGAACAGGATAAAGGATTATGGCTACACCTTC.

The chain joins TRBV9 to TRBJ2-1; perhaps D is TRBD1 or TRBD2 (6 bases each). V shed 2 bases and J shed 9 bases, with 9 bases lying between them. The CDR3 has 12 amino acids. In germline, CDR1 is SGDLS, CDR2 YYNGEE. The CDR3 DNA follows: TGTGCCAGCAGCGTGGGGGGCAGTGAGCAGTTCTTC. Protein product: CASSVGGSEQFF.

The chain recombines TRBV30 with TRBJ1-2, with a possible D match to TRBD1 (6 bases). Trimming cost V 0 bases and J 6 bases, with 11 bases left between them. Germline V lookup: CDR1 GTSNPN, CDR2 SVGIG (reference sequence). This CDR3 comprises 13 residues. CDR3 coding DNA: TGTGCCTGGAGTGTAGGGGGGCACGATGGCTACACCTTC. Protein sequence: CAWSVGGHDGYTF.

This chain connects TRBV3-1 to TRBJ2-7; 9 bases are shared with TRBD2. After removal of 0 bases from V and 4 bases from J, the junction contained 4 bases not matched to a gene. The CDR3 has 15 amino acids. Germline values: CDR1 LGHDT, CDR2 YNNKEL (reference sequence). The CDR3 here is CASSQDASGVYEQYV. In DNA, the CDR3 is TGTGCCAGCAGCCAAGATGCTAGCGGGGTTTACGAGCAGTACGTC.

The chain couples TRBV29-1 to TRBJ2-7; 12 bases align to TRBD2. The V segment lost 6 bases and the J segment 1 base; nucleotides outside the gene matches: 13. The length of the CDR3 is 17 residues. Germline CDR1 reads SQVTM; CDR2 reads ANQGSEA. CDR3: CSVSRGASGGESYEQYF. As DNA, the CDR3 is TGCAGCGTCTCCCGAGGGGCTAGCGGGGGGGAGTCCTACGAGCAGTACTTC.

This chain links TRBV15 with TRBJ1-2; D remains unclear. The CDR3 sequence is 12 residues long. Trimming removed 2 bases from V and 8 bases from J, with 9 bases in between. Germline V gene sequence: CDR1 LNHNV, CDR2 YYDKDF (reference sequence). CDR3 sequence (DNA): TGTGCCACCAGCAGACGAGGCGCCGGCTACACCTTC. Translation gives CATSRRGAGYTF.

The rearrangement uses TRBV6-4 and TRBJ1-6; tentatively, D is TRBD1 (5 bases). The CDR3 is made up of 16 amino acids. Trimming took off 7 bases at V and 4 bases at J, with 17 bases between the two ends. Looked up from germline, CDR1 is MRHNA and CDR2 is SNTAGT. CDR3 sequence: CASTQRQSRYNSPLHF. As DNA, the CDR3 is TGTGCCAGCACCCAGCGACAGTCTCGTTATAATTCACCCCTCCACTTT.

CDR3 in DNA: TGTGCCAGCAGCCCACCAGGGTTTTCGCCCCTCCACTTT. This encodes CASSPPGFSPLHF. The chain combines TRBV7-2 with TRBJ1-6, with D tentatively TRBD1 (5 bases). Trimming cost V 5 bases and J 13 bases, with 15 bases left between them. Germline-derived CDR1 and CDR2 are SGHTA and FQGNSA. The CDR3 loop spans 13 amino acids.